Listed here are 15 T cell receptor beta chains from one sample, sequenced in a study of blood T cell repertoires in COVID-19. Data came from immunoSEQ multiplex PCR; TCRdb stores just in-frame clones and leaves some out. The sample has a few hundred thousand clones; roughly 90% are singletons. The sequenced material came from peripheral blood. These receptors originate from a man aged 40-49 years with acute or convalescent COVID-19.

The rearrangement uses TRBV4-3 and TRBJ2-5, with TRBD2 as a possible D gene (6 bases). Germline assignment: CDR1 LGHNA and CDR2 YSLEER. The CDR3 sequence is 15 residues long. The ends were cut back, 4 bases at V and 5 bases at J, with 17 bases in the middle. The CDR3 protein is CASSRKGTRGETQYF. The CDR3 region has the DNA TGCGCCAGCAGCCGAAAGGGGACCCGGGGGGAGACCCAGTACTTC.

The rearrangement links TRBV27 to TRBJ1-6; the match to TRBD1 covers 8 bases. Germline loops: CDR1 MNHEY, CDR2 SMNVEV (reference sequence). V lost 7 bases, J lost 3 bases, and 2 bases stayed unmatched. CDR3 length: 14 amino acids. For the CDR3, the DNA is TGTGCCAGCAAGACAGGGGTCTATAATTCACCCCTCCACTTT. Its translation is CASKTGVYNSPLHF.

This clone was recorded only once. V usage is TRBV5-1 and J usage is TRBJ2-3; TRBD2 matches at 12 bases. The length of the CDR3 is 14 residues. V lost 8 bases, J lost 4 bases, and 5 bases stayed unmatched. Germline CDR1 and CDR2: SGHRS and YFSETQ. DNA for the CDR3: TGCGCCAGTATGACTAGCGGGAGACCAGATACGCAGTATTTT. Translation: CASMTSGRPDTQYF.

The chain joins TRBV3-1 (or the pseudogene TRBV3-2) to TRBJ2-2; tentative D call: TRBD1 (5 bases). This CDR3 spans 17 amino acids. V was shortened by 4 bases and J by 0 bases, with 15 bases between the two germline ends. Germline CDR1 is LGHDT and CDR2 is YNNKEL (reference sequence). The CDR3 is CASSRGAGHTNTGELFF. The DNA of the CDR3 is TGTGCCAGCAGCCGGGGCGCCGGACACACGAACACCGGGGAGCTGTTTTTT.

Comments on this clone: One end of the junction varies from germline; a read error may be responsible. The chain recombines TRBV29-1 with TRBJ2-1; a weak D match, TRBD2 (7 bases). The germline V gene encodes CDR1 SQVTM and CDR2 ANQGSEA. The CDR3 length is 13 residues. CDR3 nucleotide sequence: TGCAGCGTGGGGGGGACATCTAGCGTGGGGTCCATCTTC. Translation: CSVGGTSSVGSIF.

The chain is built from TRBV7-3 and TRBJ1-1; D is uncertain. Germline V gives CDR1 SGHTA, CDR2 FQGTGA. Between the trimmed V and J ends, which lost 3 bases and 1 base, there was a span of 6 bases. The CDR3 covers 13 residues. The CDR3 loop is CASSLAKNTEAFF. Written as DNA, the CDR3 is TGTGCCAGCAGCTTGGCCAAGAACACTGAAGCTTTCTTT.

This clone was recorded only once. The V call is TRBV11-3, the J call TRBJ2-1; 7 bases line up with TRBD1. V was clipped by 0 bases and J by 9 bases; unmatched bases: 5. The CDR3 is 14 residues long. CDR1 is SGHNT, CDR2 YENEEA, per germline. CDR3 in amino acids: CASSLDRGSTEQFF. DNA for the CDR3: TGTGCCAGCAGCTTAGACAGGGGGAGTACTGAGCAGTTCTTC.

The chain links TRBV7-9 to TRBJ2-7; 7 positions agree with TRBD2. Germline-derived CDR1 and CDR2 are SEHNR and FQNEAQ (reference sequence). This CDR3 comprises 19 residues. V gave up 1 base and J gave up 7 bases; unmatched junction bases: 22. CDR3 nucleotide sequence: TGTGCCAGCAGCTTAGAGAGCCCTAGGACCGGAGGGCCCGGGGGGGAGCAGTACTTC. It is translated as CASSLESPRTGGPGGEQYF. The variable domain in full, with the rest retrieved from reference TRBV7-9 and TRBJ2-7, is DTGVSQNPRHKITKRGQNVTFRCDPISEHNRLYWYRQTLGQGPEFLTYFQNEAQLEKSRLLSDRFSAERPKGSFSTLEIQRTEQGDSAMYLCASSLESPRTGGPGGEQYFGPGTRLTVT.

The chain employs TRBV5-5 and TRBJ1-6, with D uncertain. Germline V gene data show CDR1 as SGHKS and CDR2 as YYEKEE (reference sequence). Trimming took off 0 bases at V and 7 bases at J, with 8 bases between the two ends. The CDR3 contains 14 residues. This CDR3 is CASSLDGGNSPLHF. CDR3 in DNA: TGTGCCAGCAGCTTGGACGGCGGCAATTCACCCCTCCACTTT.

This clone has a single count. This chain links TRBV10-3 with TRBJ2-3; 9 positions match TRBD2. The CDR3 contains 19 residues. Trimming took 4 bases from V and 1 from J; bases not matched to a gene: 15. Germline V lookup: CDR1 ENHRY, CDR2 SYGVKD. The CDR3 nucleotides are TGTGCCATCAGTGGTCGCGCTAGCGGGGCCCCTGGGGGCACAGATACGCAGTATTTT. Amino acid sequence: CAISGRASGAPGGTDTQYF.

This clone appeared once. DNA of the CDR3: TGTGCCAGCAGCCCTTGTATTGGCGGACTAGCGGGAGAGGGCACAGATACGCAGTATTTT. It is translated as CASSPCIGGLAGEGTDTQYF. This chain links TRBV21-1 with TRBJ2-3; the table calls TRBD2, which could not be checked here. TRBV21-1 represents a pseudogene. The CDR3 runs to 20 residues.

The chain has TRBV27 and TRBJ1-1, with a weak D call TRBD1 (5 bases). There are 15 residues in the CDR3. The V gene's germline CDR1 is MNHEY and CDR2 SMNVEV (reference sequence). Trimming stripped 0 bases from V and 5 bases from J, with 13 bases between. The CDR3 region has the DNA TGTGCCAGCAGTTTATCTCAGGGAATGTTGACTGAAGCTTTCTTT. It codes for CASSLSQGMLTEAFF.

V gene TRBV19 combines with J gene TRBJ1-2, with a tentative D call TRBD1 (5 bases). The CDR3 is made up of 15 amino acids. Germline V gives CDR1 LNHDA, CDR2 SQIVND (reference sequence). Trimming removed 5 bases at V and 4 bases at J, with 17 bases between. The CDR3 reads CASSVSGGNFYGYTF. The CDR3 nucleotides read TGTGCCAGTAGTGTCTCCGGGGGGAACTTCTATGGCTACACCTTC.

This chain uses TRBV11-2 with TRBJ2-3; D is possibly TRBD2 (6 bases). V was shortened by 5 bases and J by 0 bases, with 9 bases between the two germline ends. Germline V lookup: CDR1 SGHAT, CDR2 FQNNGV. This CDR3 spans 14 amino acids. The CDR3 region is CASSQLASTDTQYF. The CDR3 DNA follows: TGTGCCAGCAGCCAACTAGCTAGCACAGATACGCAGTATTTT.

This clone came up a few times. This chain uses TRBV11-3 with TRBJ2-1; 8 bases are shared with TRBD1. Per germline, CDR1 SGHNT and CDR2 YENEEA. Trimming removed 5 bases from V and 9 bases from J; junction bases left unmatched: 9. The CDR3 consists of 14 residues. The CDR3 DNA sequence: TGTGCCAGCAGCCGGCGACAGGGGCGGGGTGAGCAGTTCTTC. This gives the protein CASSRRQGRGEQFF. The full variable domain, completed using reference TRBV11-3 and TRBJ2-1, is EAGVVQSPRYKIIEKKQPVAFWCNPISGHNTLYWYLQNLGQGPELLIRYENEEAVDDSQLPKDRFSAERLKGVDSTLKIQPAELGDSAVYLCASSRRQGRGEQFFGPGTRLTVL.